The rows below give T cell receptor beta chains drawn from one sample of a study of beta chain features in type 1 diabetes. Sequencing was performed with immunoSEQ multiplex PCR; in TCRdb, only in-frame clones are kept and a portion is missing. The table has around 16,000 clones, 60% to 75% seen once; the top ten hold around 0.79%. Sequences were obtained from stem cell memory CD4+ T cells from blood. These receptors originate from a man aged 25-45 years with type 1 diabetes. CDR3s include the opening cysteine and the closing phenylalanine or tryptophan. A D gene is named only where the DNA matches it firmly. Only part of the rows carry a size: once, few, many, or a class if the clone is expanded.

CDR3nt	CDR3aa	abundance	j_gene	d_gene	v_gene
TGTGCCAGCAGGGGAGGCAATCAGCCCCAGCATTTT	CASRGGNQPQHF	.	TRBJ1-5	.	TRBV28
TGTGCCATCAGAGCAGGCCCCGACCAAGAGACCCAGTACTTC	CAIRAGPDQETQYF	few	TRBJ2-5	.	TRBV10-3
TGTGCCAGCTCACCAGGGGCCAGCGGGGGTGTGTTGTACGAGCAGTACTTC	CASSPGASGGVLYEQYF	.	TRBJ2-7	TRBD2	TRBV18
TGTGCCTGCGGGGGGGCGGGAAGGCAGCCCCAGCATTTT	CACGGAGRQPQHF	.	TRBJ1-5	.	TRBV6-1
TGCGCCAGCAGCCCTAGCGGGGGTTGGGAGACCCAGTACTTC	CASSPSGGWETQYF	.	TRBJ2-5	TRBD2	TRBV5-1
TGTGCCAGCAGTACGGTGGGAGGGGATCAGCCCCAGCATTTT	CASSTVGGDQPQHF	.	TRBJ1-5	.	TRBV6-5
TGTGCCAGCACCAGACAGGGGAACCAGTACTTC	CASTRQGNQYF	.	TRBJ2-5	TRBD1	TRBV5-6
TGTGCCAGTAGCCTACGAAGGACAGTGAACACTGAAGCTTTCTTT	CASSLRRTVNTEAFF	once	TRBJ1-1	.	TRBV19
TGCGCCAGCAGCCAAAAGTACTACCGGGACGGTGAGCCGGGGGACCAGCATTTT	CASSQKYYRDGEPGDQHF	.	TRBJ1-5	.	TRBV4-1
TGTGCCAGCAGCGTAGGGCGGGGGGGGCCCAGGGAGCTGTTTTTT	CASSVGRGGPRELFF	.	TRBJ2-2	TRBD2	TRBV9
TGTGCCATCAGTGACAGGACAGGCGGCACAGATACGCAGTATTTT	CAISDRTGGTDTQYF	.	TRBJ2-3	TRBD1	TRBV10-3
TGTGCCAGCAGCCCCACCGGAGCTGACGAGCAGTACTTC	CASSPTGADEQYF	.	TRBJ2-7	.	TRBV6-6
TGTGCCAGCAGTCCTTTAGGGGGCCGACTCTCCAATGAGCAGTTCTTC	CASSPLGGRLSNEQFF	.	TRBJ2-1	TRBD1	TRBV2
TGTGCCAGCAGTTACCGAGGCGTGCTGAACACTGAAGCTTTCTTT	CASSYRGVLNTEAFF	.	TRBJ1-1	.	TRBV6-6
TGTGCCACCAGCAAAGGACTAGCGGGGGTTGGGGAGCAGTTCTTC	CATSKGLAGVGEQFF	few	TRBJ2-1	TRBD2	TRBV15
TGTGCCAGCAGCTTGCAAGGGGGAGAGACCCAGTACTTC	CASSLQGGETQYF	.	TRBJ2-5	.	TRBV5-5
TGTGCCAGCAGCTTGAACAATAATCAGCCCCAGCATTTT	CASSLNNNQPQHF	.	TRBJ1-5	.	TRBV7-2
TGTGCCAGCAGCTTAGTAAGCGGGGGGGGTTTCAATGAGCAGTTCTTC	CASSLVSGGGFNEQFF	.	TRBJ2-1	TRBD2	TRBV7-2
TGTGCCAGCAGTCCACAGGGGGAAGAGACCCAGTACTTC	CASSPQGEETQYF	.	TRBJ2-5	TRBD1	TRBV6-5
TGTGCCAGCTTGATCACCCAGGGGGCCTACACCTTC	CASLITQGAYTF	.	TRBJ1-2	TRBD1	TRBV28
TGTGCCAGCAGTTACTCGTGGGGACACTCCTACGAGCAGTACTTC	CASSYSWGHSYEQYF	.	TRBJ2-7	.	TRBV6-5
TGTGCCAGCAGCTTAGCGCAACTAGCTGCAGAGACCCAGTACTTC	CASSLAQLAAETQYF	.	TRBJ2-5	.	TRBV7-9
TGTGCTTCCAGTCTCGCGGGACTTCAAGAGACCCAGTACTTC	CASSLAGLQETQYF	few	TRBJ2-5	.	TRBV12-5
TGCGCCAGCAGCTCGGGACAGGGGAATTACGAGCAGTACTTC	CASSSGQGNYEQYF	.	TRBJ2-7	TRBD1	TRBV5-1
TGTGCCAGCTCACCAGGGACAGGGGATGAGCAGTTCTTC	CASSPGTGDEQFF	.	TRBJ2-1	TRBD1	TRBV18
TGTGCCAGCAGTGTGGACTCCACCGGGGAGCTGTTTTTT	CASSVDSTGELFF	few	TRBJ2-2	.	TRBV2
TGTGCCAGCAGCTTAGGGAGGGGTCGCACAGATACGCAGTATTTT	CASSLGRGRTDTQYF	few	TRBJ2-3	.	TRBV7-2
TGTGCCAGCAGTTGGGGAGCGGGGGGCGTCTACAATGAGCAGTTCTTC	CASSWGAGGVYNEQFF	few	TRBJ2-1	TRBD2	TRBV6-5
TGTGCCAGTAGTCCCCGCGGACAGTACGAGCAGTACTTC	CASSPRGQYEQYF	.	TRBJ2-7	.	TRBV19
TGTGCCAGCAGTTCCGGGACAGCCTCCTACGAGCAGTACTTC	CASSSGTASYEQYF	.	TRBJ2-7	TRBD1	TRBV28
TGTGCCAGCAGCTTAGCCGGCAGGTCCTACGAGCAGTACTTC	CASSLAGRSYEQYF	few	TRBJ2-7	.	TRBV7-2
TGTGCCAGCAGCTTAGGACTAGCGGGGAGCTTACAAGAGACCCAGTACTTC	CASSLGLAGSLQETQYF	.	TRBJ2-5	TRBD2	TRBV7-3
TGTGCCAGCAGGGATCTGGGGCAGGGCCCAGTCACAGATACGCAGTATTTT	CASRDLGQGPVTDTQYF	.	TRBJ2-3	.	TRBV2
TGTGCCAGCAGACGCCTGACAGTGAACTATGGCTACACCTTC	CASRRLTVNYGYTF	.	TRBJ1-2	.	TRBV6-5
TGTGCCAGCTCACCACCAGGGGATAGATTCAATGAGCAGTTCTTC	CASSPPGDRFNEQFF	once	TRBJ2-1	.	TRBV18
TGTGCCAGCAGCTTGGTTGGGCCAGGGGGCGCCTTGGAGACCCAGTACTTC	CASSLVGPGGALETQYF	.	TRBJ2-5	TRBD1	TRBV5-6
TGTGCCAGCAGGACAGGCGTTACAGCCAAAAACATTCAGTACTTC	CASRTGVTAKNIQYF	.	TRBJ2-4	.	TRBV6-1
TGCGCCAGCAGCTTGGGTGGGGGACTTTCCTACGAGCAGTACTTC	CASSLGGGLSYEQYF	.	TRBJ2-7	.	TRBV5-1
TGTGCCAGCAGAGGCACAGGACCTTACAATGAGCAGTTCTTC	CASRGTGPYNEQFF	once	TRBJ2-1	.	TRBV2
TGTGCCAGCAGCTTGTATGGTGGCCAGCCCCAGCATTTT	CASSLYGGQPQHF	.	TRBJ1-5	.	TRBV7-9
TGTGCCAGCGGCGACCGGGACAGGTACCAACTGTTTTTT	CASGDRDRYQLFF	.	TRBJ1-4	TRBD1	TRBV28
TGTGCCAGCAGCCTGACAGGGGGCGCAGGCGAAGCTTTCTTT	CASSLTGGAGEAFF	.	TRBJ1-1	TRBD1	TRBV2
TGTGCCAGCAGCCAAATACCGGACAGGGTTCGAACTGAAGCTTTCTTT	CASSQIPDRVRTEAFF	.	TRBJ1-1	TRBD1	TRBV7-3
TGCGCCAGCAGTGAGAGCGTAGCGGGGAGCACAGATACGCAGTATTTT	CASSESVAGSTDTQYF	.	TRBJ2-3	TRBD2	TRBV10-1
TGTGCCAGCCAGCGACAGGGGACTACCGGGGAGCTGTTTTTT	CASQRQGTTGELFF	few	TRBJ2-2	TRBD1	TRBV5-6